This T cell receptor (beta chain) was profiled in a study of siplizumab effects on memory and regulatory T cells. Findings and limits, study-wide: Siplizumab produced a significant drop in alloreactive sequences attributable to unstimulated CD4+ memory cells. A minor share of alloreactive clones matched unstimulated subsets. The majority of clones, roughly 80-95% of proliferating CD4+ or CD8+ clones, lacked an assignable naive or memory phenotype. Both greater diversity than memory cells and a major contribution to the alloresponse seemed to characterize naive T cells.

The table came from immunoSEQ multiplex PCR; TCRdb's copy has only in-frame clones and leaves some out. Altogether approximately 92,000 clones are present, around 94% being singletons, with the ten largest covering roughly 1.3%. The CDR3 runs to 15 residues. V dropped 3 bases and J dropped 2 bases, with 15 bases sitting between them. CDR1 SGHNT and CDR2 YYREEE come from the germline V gene (reference sequence). Points on this clone: The antigen remains undetermined.

V and J are TRBV5-4 and TRBJ2-7, with a possible D match to TRBD1 (6 bases). This sequence was found in a human donor in good health. Sequencing was done on a sample of non-Treg CD4+ T cells sorted from blood. The CDR3 region is CASSSMSGAPYEQYF. Here the CDR3 DNA reads TGTGCCAGCAGCTCGATGTCAGGGGCCCCCTACGAGCAGTACTTC.